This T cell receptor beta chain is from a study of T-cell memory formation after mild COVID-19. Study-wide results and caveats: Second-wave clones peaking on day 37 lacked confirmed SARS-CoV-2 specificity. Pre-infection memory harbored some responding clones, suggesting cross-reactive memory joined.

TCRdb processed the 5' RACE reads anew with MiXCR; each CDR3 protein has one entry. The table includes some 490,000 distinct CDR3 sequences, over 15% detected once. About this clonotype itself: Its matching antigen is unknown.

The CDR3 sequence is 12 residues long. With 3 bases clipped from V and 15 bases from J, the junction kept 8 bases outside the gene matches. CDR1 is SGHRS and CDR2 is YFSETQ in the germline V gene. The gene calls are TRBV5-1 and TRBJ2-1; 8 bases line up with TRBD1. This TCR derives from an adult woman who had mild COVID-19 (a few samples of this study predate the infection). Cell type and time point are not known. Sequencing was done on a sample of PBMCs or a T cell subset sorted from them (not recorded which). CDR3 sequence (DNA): TGCGCCAGCAGCTCCGACAGGGGAGAAGGGTTCTTC. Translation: CASSSDRGEGFF.